This T cell receptor (beta chain) was obtained from a study of beta chain features in type 1 diabetes. Study observations and caveats: The influence of HLA type on TCRB rearrangement stayed undetermined.

The authors reverse transcribed all of the isolated RNA, so sequencing captured expressed TCRB transcripts. Method: immunoSEQ multiplex PCR; TCRdb's copy keeps in-frame clones and lacks some. Of 400,000 to 550,000 clones listed, approximately 10% are singletons. Concerning this clone itself: Its antigen is unidentified.

The CDR3 covers 16 residues. Germline V gene lookup returns CDR1 SGHVS and CDR2 FNYEAQ. V shed 7 bases, J shed 0 bases, and the junction held 10 bases outside the gene matches. The rearrangement joins TRBV7-6 to TRBJ2-7; 9 bases line up with TRBD1. The TCR was taken from a woman between 18 and 29 years old in good health. Source material: naive CD4+ T cells from blood. CDR3 protein: CASNLSGTGNSYEQYF. As DNA, the CDR3 is TGTGCCAGCAACCTGAGCGGGACAGGGAACTCCTACGAGCAGTACTTC.